A single sample gave rise to the 20 T cell receptor beta chains below, sequenced in a study of cytomegalovirus exposure and HLA in healthy donors. 60 Vbeta and 13 Jbeta primers were used in PCR. Data came from immunoSEQ multiplex PCR; TCRdb stores just in-frame clones and leaves some out. The table lists more than 50,000 clones, around three quarters of them singletons. Sequencing was performed on PBMCs. These receptors were collected from a woman aged 50 to 65 in good health and CMV-seropositive.

The genes are TRBV6-1 and TRBJ1-5, with 9 bases fitting TRBD1. The V segment lost 6 bases and the J segment 6 bases; nucleotides outside the gene matches: 6. The CDR3 is 14 residues long. Germline CDR1 reads MNHNS; CDR2 reads SASEGT. DNA of the CDR3: TGTGCCAGCAGCTCCACAGGGGGCGGTCAGCCCCAGCATTTT. Protein product: CASSSTGGGQPQHF.

This clone was observed a handful of times. The chain couples TRBV5-1 to TRBJ2-6; a weak D match, TRBD1 (5 bases). This CDR3 has 20 amino acids. V was clipped by 5 bases and J by 0 bases, with 24 bases between them. Germline V gene lookup returns CDR1 SGHRS and CDR2 YFSETQ. The CDR3 DNA reads as TGCGCCAGCAGTTTTGGCCTCCGCAGGGATCCCACCTCTGGGGCCAACGTCCTGACTTTC. It encodes CASSFGLRRDPTSGANVLTF.

This clone has only a few counts. This sequence joins TRBV18 and TRBJ2-7; 7 positions match TRBD2. This CDR3 spans 16 amino acids. CDR1 is KGHSH, CDR2 LQKENI, per germline. The V gene end was trimmed by 3 bases and the J gene end by 4 bases; junction bases not matched to a gene: 12. The CDR3 protein is CASSPFKGLTGYEQYF. As DNA, the CDR3 is TGTGCCAGCTCACCGTTTAAGGGACTAACGGGGTACGAGCAGTACTTC.

This chain joins TRBV7-8 and TRBJ2-2, with 7 bases fitting TRBD1. The CDR3 spans 16 residues. In germline, CDR1 is SGHVS, CDR2 FQNEAQ. After removal of 4 bases from V and 4 bases from J, the junction contained 9 bases not matched to a gene. As DNA, the CDR3 is TGTGCCAGCAGCTCGGAAGGCAGGGGGTCCACCGGGGAGCTGTTTTTT. Protein sequence: CASSSEGRGSTGELFF.

The rearrangement joins TRBV7-2 to TRBJ2-2, with 9 positions matching TRBD2. CDR1 is SGHTA and CDR2 is FQGNSA in the germline V gene. This CDR3 has 16 residues. Losses at the gene ends were 5 bases for V and 7 bases for J; bases not matched to a gene: 11. The CDR3 bases are TGTGCCAGCAGCGCTAAAGCGGGGGGATGGGGCGGGGAGCTGTTTTTT. This encodes CASSAKAGGWGGELFF.

The V and J genes are TRBV2 and TRBJ2-7, with D perhaps TRBD2 (7 bases). V was trimmed by 8 bases and J by 9 bases, leaving 23 bases between them. The CDR3 has 14 residues. Germline CDR1 reads SNHLY; CDR2 reads FYNNEI. CDR3 coding DNA: TGTGCCAGCCAAGCCCCGGGGGGCGCCTGGCGGCAGTACTTC. Protein product: CASQAPGGAWRQYF.

V and J are TRBV30 and TRBJ2-2, with D tentatively TRBD1 (6 bases). The CDR3 covers 15 residues. V gave up 8 bases and J gave up 0 bases, with 16 bases separating them. The V gene's germline CDR1 is GTSNPN and CDR2 SVGIG (reference sequence). CDR3 residues: CARGGPLANTGELFF. The CDR3 bases are TGTGCCCGAGGGGGACCACTCGCGAACACCGGGGAGCTGTTTTTT.

This chain connects TRBV10-3 to TRBJ2-1; 12 bases are a match to TRBD1. The CDR3 extends over 13 amino acids. Germline CDR1 is ENHRY and CDR2 is SYGVKD. The J segment lost 8 bases and the V segment lost 8 bases, leaving 4 bases of the junction unmatched. The CDR3 bases are TGTGCCATCGGGACAGGGGGCAGGGATGAGCAGTTCTTC. It yields the protein CAIGTGGRDEQFF.

The rearrangement joins TRBV4-1 to TRBJ1-1, with 11 positions matching TRBD1. The V gene's germline CDR1 is MGHRA and CDR2 YSYEKL. After removal of 5 bases from V and 4 bases from J, the junction contained 9 bases not matched to a gene. CDR3 length: 16 amino acids. The CDR3 is CASSWGQGGWVTEAFF. The CDR3 coding sequence is TGCGCCAGCAGCTGGGGACAGGGGGGGTGGGTCACTGAAGCTTTCTTT.

The chain uses TRBV7-9 and TRBJ2-7; D unresolved. There are 13 residues in the CDR3. Trimming took 1 base from V and 3 from J, leaving 7 bases between them. In germline, CDR1 is SEHNR, CDR2 FQNEAQ (reference sequence). The CDR3: CASSLGADYEQYF. The CDR3 nucleotides are TGTGCCAGCAGCTTAGGGGCCGACTACGAGCAGTACTTC.

The chain links TRBV6-5 to TRBJ2-2; weak D call: TRBD1 (5 bases). Trimming removed 6 bases at V and 7 bases at J, with 18 bases between. The CDR3 runs 15 residues. Looked up from germline, CDR1 is MNHEY and CDR2 is SVGAGI. For the CDR3, the DNA is TGTGCCAGCAGCCAGTGGGTCGTAAGGGGCGGGGAGCTGTTTTTT. It yields the protein CASSQWVVRGGELFF.

V is TRBV19 and J is TRBJ1-4; D remains ambiguous. Germline CDR1 and CDR2: LNHDA and SQIVND (reference sequence). V dropped 3 bases and J dropped 0 bases, with 5 bases sitting between them. The length of the CDR3 is 14 residues. The DNA of the CDR3 is TGTGCCAGTAGTATCGTTTCAACTAATGAAAAACTGTTTTTT. Its translation: CASSIVSTNEKLFF.

V gene TRBV6-6 combines with J gene TRBJ2-7; 7 bases map to TRBD2. Germline V lookup: CDR1 MNHNY, CDR2 SVGAGI (reference sequence). The V segment lost 4 bases and the J segment 5 bases; nucleotides outside the gene matches: 8. The CDR3 consists of 14 residues. CDR3 protein: CASSWGGLGDEQYF. As DNA, the CDR3 is TGTGCCAGCAGTTGGGGGGGGTTGGGGGACGAGCAGTACTTC.

J is TRBJ2-2 and V is TRBV7-3; 8 bases line up with TRBD1. Per germline, CDR1 SGHTA and CDR2 FQGTGA. Germline trimming cut 5 bases from V and 4 bases from J; bases unmatched to any gene: 3. The CDR3 has 14 residues. Here the CDR3 DNA reads TGTGCCAGCAGCGTGGACAGGGTCACCGGGGAGCTGTTTTTT. Translation gives CASSVDRVTGELFF.

The rearrangement uses TRBV9 and TRBJ2-2, with TRBD2 as a possible D gene (5 bases). Looked up from germline, CDR1 is SGDLS and CDR2 is YYNGEE. Trimming took off 4 bases at V and 1 base at J, with 11 bases between the two ends. The CDR3 sequence is 15 residues long. The CDR3 nucleotides read TGTGCCAGCAGCCACTGGACTGGGAACACCGGGGAGCTGTTTTTT. It translates to CASSHWTGNTGELFF.

The chain couples TRBV6-6 to TRBJ2-1; D remains unclear. Germline CDR1 reads MNHNY; CDR2 reads SVGAGI (reference sequence). CDR3 size: 15 residues. Trimming stripped 6 bases from V and 0 bases from J, with 12 bases between. The CDR3 DNA follows: TGTGCCAGCAGCTCCGGGTTGAGCTCCTACAATGAGCAGTTCTTC. Its translation is CASSSGLSSYNEQFF.

This clone has just a few counts. The chain carries TRBV29-1 and TRBJ1-2, with TRBD1 matching over 9 bases. Germline CDR1 reads SQVTM; CDR2 reads ANQGSEA. The CDR3 is 12 amino acids. The ends lost 7 bases at V and 14 bases at J; junction bases unmatched: 14. The CDR3 bases are TGCAGCGGCACAGGACAGGGGAGGACTAAAACCTTC. Protein sequence: CSGTGQGRTKTF.

The chain uses TRBV2 and TRBJ1-4, with 7 bases lining up with TRBD1. This CDR3 contains 14 residues. J gave up 4 bases and V 6 bases, and 5 bases lay outside the gene matches. Germline CDR1 is SNHLY and CDR2 is FYNNEI. DNA for the CDR3: TGTGCCAGCAGGGGGGACAGCGGTAATGAAAAACTGTTTTTT. Encoded protein: CASRGDSGNEKLFF.

CDR3 protein: CASRGLAGRDTQYF. Here the CDR3 DNA reads TGTGCCAGCAGGGGACTAGCGGGAAGAGATACGCAGTATTTT. The chain recombines TRBV28 with TRBJ2-3; 13 bases fit TRBD2. The CDR3 runs to 14 residues. J gave up 5 bases and V 6 bases, and 2 bases lay outside the gene matches. Germline V gene data show CDR1 as MDHEN and CDR2 as SYDVKM.

The chain links TRBV7-2 to TRBJ2-7; the D is unclear. The CDR3 runs to 12 residues. Looked up from germline, CDR1 is SGHTA and CDR2 is FQGNSA. The V gene lost 5 bases and the J gene lost 2 bases, with 7 bases spanning the gap. The CDR3 region is CASSLDTYEQYF. CDR3 DNA: TGTGCCAGCAGCCTTGACACCTACGAGCAGTACTTC.